These 24 T cell receptor beta chains originate from one sample sequenced in a study of blood T cell repertoires in COVID-19. Clones were sequenced by immunoSEQ multiplex PCR, and TCRdb holds only the in-frame ones, with some missing. The top ten hold 1.9% of the sample, which has about 240,000 clones, around 83% seen once. Specimen: peripheral blood. Source of these receptors: a man aged 30 to 45 who had recovered from COVID-19.

The V and J genes are TRBV25-1 and TRBJ2-2; 10 nucleotides line up with TRBD1. The CDR3 spans 16 residues. CDR1 is MGHDK and CDR2 is SYGVNS in the germline V gene. V shed 4 bases, J shed 9 bases, and the junction held 11 bases outside the gene matches. The CDR3 spells CASSGIGTGAARELFF. The CDR3 DNA reads as TGTGCCAGCAGTGGCATTGGGACAGGGGCTGCAAGGGAGCTGTTTTTT.

The CDR3 region is CASSLAAGEKLFF. The CDR3 DNA is TGCGCCAGCAGCTTGGCGGCAGGGGAAAAACTGTTTTTT. This chain links TRBV5-1 with TRBJ1-4; possibly TRBD1 for D (5 bases). V lost 0 bases to trimming and J lost 8 bases, with 8 bases between them. Per germline, CDR1 SGHRS and CDR2 YFSETQ. The CDR3 is 13 amino acids.

The chain carries TRBV27 and TRBJ1-1; D call uncertain. The V end lost 3 bases, the J end lost 0 bases, and 11 bases lay between the germline ends. The CDR3 runs 15 residues. Germline V CDR1 and CDR2: MNHEY, SMNVEV (reference sequence). CDR3 sequence (DNA): TGTGCCAGCAGTTTTTTGCGGGAAGTGAACACTGAAGCTTTCTTT. Protein: CASSFLREVNTEAFF.

The chain recombines TRBV29-1 with TRBJ2-3, with D possibly TRBD1 on 5 matching bases. V gave up 6 bases and J gave up 1 base, with 14 bases separating them. Germline V CDR1 and CDR2: SQVTM, ANQGSEA. CDR3 length: 14 amino acids. CDR3 in DNA: TGCAGCGTCACGCAAGCAGGGCGCACAGATACGCAGTATTTT. Translating it yields CSVTQAGRTDTQYF.

This clone was observed a single time. This chain connects TRBV15 to TRBJ2-1, with 15 positions matching TRBD2. The CDR3 contains 17 residues. Trimming cost V 1 base and J 8 bases; bases outside gene matches: 6. The germline V gene has CDR1 LNHNV and CDR2 YYDKDF (reference sequence). The CDR3 sequence is CATSRGRTSGGADEQFF. CDR3 nucleotides: TGTGCCACCAGCAGAGGCAGGACTAGCGGGGGGGCCGATGAGCAGTTCTTC. The full variable domain, completed using reference TRBV15 and TRBJ2-1, is DAMVIQNPRYQVTQFGKPVTLSCSQTLNHNVMYWYQQKSSQAPKLLFHYYDKDFNNEADTPDNFQSRRPNTSFCFLDIRSPGLGDTAMYLCATSRGRTSGGADEQFFGPGTRLTVL.

V is TRBV28 and J is TRBJ1-5; D possibly corresponds to TRBD1 (6 bases). The CDR3 contains 13 residues. The ends were cut back, 7 bases at V and 6 bases at J, with 13 bases in the middle. Germline values: CDR1 MDHEN, CDR2 SYDVKM. CDR3 in DNA: TGTGCCAGCAAGGACAGTGTTAGTCAGCCCCAGCATTTT. It codes for CASKDSVSQPQHF.

The chain recombines TRBV14 with TRBJ1-4, with D possibly matching TRBD1 (6 bases). V was clipped by 4 bases and J by 7 bases, with 13 bases between them. This CDR3 comprises 14 residues. Germline V lookup: CDR1 SGHDN, CDR2 FVKESK. CDR3 in DNA: TGTGCCAGCAGCCTAGGGGGTCTGGGTGAAAAACTGTTTTTT. Amino acids: CASSLGGLGEKLFF.

The V call is TRBV11-2, the J call TRBJ1-1; perhaps TRBD1 as D (5 bases). The CDR3 consists of 13 residues. Trimming shortened V by 1 base and J by 10 bases, and 13 bases separated the two germline ends. Germline V lookup: CDR1 SGHAT, CDR2 FQNNGV. The chain's CDR3 is CASSLVHRGVAFF. For the CDR3, the DNA is TGTGCCAGCAGCTTAGTCCACCGGGGGGTAGCTTTCTTT.

This clone occurred a few times. V is TRBV28 and J is TRBJ1-2; 8 nucleotides align to TRBD1. Germline assignment: CDR1 MDHEN and CDR2 SYDVKM. There are 13 residues in the CDR3. V gave up 5 bases and J gave up 4 bases; unmatched junction bases: 3. CDR3 loop: CASSPGTGYGYTF. The DNA for the CDR3 is TGTGCCAGCAGTCCCGGGACAGGCTATGGCTACACCTTC.

The chain has TRBV27 and TRBJ2-2; the match to TRBD1 covers 7 bases. Germline V gene sequence: CDR1 MNHEY, CDR2 SMNVEV (reference sequence). The CDR3 covers 15 residues. Germline trimming cut 5 bases from V and 7 bases from J; bases unmatched to any gene: 10. This CDR3 is CASSRVQGQVGELFF. The CDR3 coding sequence is TGTGCCAGCAGTCGAGTACAGGGGCAGGTCGGGGAGCTGTTTTTT.

The chain uses TRBV7-7 and TRBJ2-2; D might be TRBD1 (6 bases). Germline V lookup: CDR1 SSHAT, CDR2 FNYEAQ (reference sequence). V gave up 5 bases and J gave up 1 base, with 14 bases separating them. CDR3 size: 16 residues. CDR3 residues: CASSPRPGVNTGELFF. The CDR3 region has the DNA TGTGCCAGCAGCCCGAGACCAGGGGTGAACACCGGGGAGCTGTTTTTT.

The CDR3: CSASRGGAYEQYV. The CDR3 DNA sequence: TGCAGTGCTAGTAGAGGGGGGGCTTACGAGCAGTACGTC. This rearrangement joins TRBV20-1 to TRBJ2-7, with D tentatively TRBD2 (7 bases). Between the trimmed V and J ends, which lost 3 bases and 4 bases, there was a span of 13 bases. This CDR3 is built from 13 residues. Germline V gives CDR1 DFQATT, CDR2 SNEGSKA (reference sequence).

The chain uses TRBV10-1 and TRBJ2-1, with D maybe TRBD2 (5 bases). Germline CDR1 WNHNN, CDR2 SYGVQD (reference sequence). This CDR3 has 13 amino acids. The V and J ends lost 6 bases and 6 bases respectively, with 12 bases between them. The CDR3 nucleotides are TGCGCCAGCAGCAGGACTCTCGGCAATGAGCAGTTCTTC. This gives the protein CASSRTLGNEQFF.

V and J are TRBV6-6 and TRBJ1-4, with 7 bases identical to TRBD1. V lost 6 bases and J lost 4; bases outside the gene matches: 5. The germline V gene encodes CDR1 MNHNY and CDR2 SVGAGI (reference sequence). This CDR3 has 14 residues. The CDR3 DNA reads as TGTGCCAGCAGACCGGGACAGAATAATGAAAAACTGTTTTTT. Translating it yields CASRPGQNNEKLFF.

This sequence joins TRBV6-5 and TRBJ2-7; D remains unclear. Germline V gene data show CDR1 as MNHEY and CDR2 as SVGAGI. V lost 4 bases, J lost 6 bases, and 13 bases lay in between. The CDR3 is 13 amino acids. DNA of the CDR3: TGTGCCAGCAGTTTATGGCGCGGCGCCGAGCAGTACGTC. Translated, it gives CASSLWRGAEQYV.

This chain joins TRBV10-3 and TRBJ1-2, with a tentative D call TRBD1 (5 bases). The CDR3 contains 12 residues. V lost 6 bases and J lost 2, with 7 bases in between. Germline lookup yields CDR1 ENHRY and CDR2 SYGVKD. The CDR3 DNA sequence: TGTGCCATCAGCGACAGAAACTATGGCTACACCTTC. Translated: CAISDRNYGYTF.

The CDR3 DNA reads as TGTGCCAGCAGCCCCCCCCCGTCGCTAGCGGGGGAGACAGATACGCAGTATTTT. As protein: CASSPPPSLAGETDTQYF. The rearrangement links TRBV7-9 to TRBJ2-3, with TRBD2 matching 10 bases. CDR3 length: 18 amino acids. After removal of 5 bases from V and 3 bases from J, the junction contained 14 bases not matched to a gene. Looked up from germline, CDR1 is SEHNR and CDR2 is FQNEAQ (reference sequence).

This clone was seen a few times. CDR3 amino acids: CASSLEPGQLLYGYTF. Here the CDR3 DNA reads TGTGCCAGCAGCTTGGAGCCGGGACAGCTACTCTATGGCTACACCTTC. This chain joins TRBV5-5 and TRBJ1-2; TRBD1 matches 7 bases. CDR3 length: 16 residues. CDR1 and CDR2 from the germline V gene are SGHKS and YYEKEE (reference sequence). The V and J ends lost 0 bases and 4 bases, in that order; junction bases with no gene match: 9. Full variable domain (remainder filled in from reference TRBV5-5 and TRBJ1-2): DAGVTQSPTHLIKTRGQQVTLRCSPISGHKSVSWYQQVLGQGPQFIFQYYEKEERGRGNFPDRFSARQFPNYSSELNVNALLLGDSALYLCASSLEPGQLLYGYTFGSGTRLTVV.

The chain recombines TRBV28 with TRBJ2-6; tentatively, D is TRBD1 (6 bases). The CDR3 contains 15 residues. Germline V gene sequence: CDR1 MDHEN, CDR2 SYDVKM. V was cut by 7 bases and J by 4 bases, with 14 bases left in between. The CDR3 sequence: CASNEGQPGANVLTF. The CDR3 nucleotides read TGTGCCAGCAACGAGGGACAACCCGGGGCCAACGTCCTGACTTTC.

A single count supports this clone. V is TRBV27 and J is TRBJ1-5; TRBD1 is a possible D gene (6 bases). The CDR3 has 16 residues. The V end lost 9 bases, the J end lost 0 bases, and 18 bases lay between the germline ends. From germline, CDR1 is MNHEY and CDR2 SMNVEV (reference sequence). This CDR3 reads CARAPGGAYSNQPQHF. The CDR3 bases are TGTGCCAGGGCCCCCGGGGGGGCCTATAGCAATCAGCCCCAGCATTTT.

The CDR3 region has the DNA TGTGCCAGCAGTATGGCCCCCAATCAGCCCCAGCATTTT. It translates to CASSMAPNQPQHF. This chain links TRBV6-5 with TRBJ1-5; D call uncertain. The V end was cut by 5 bases, the J end by 3 bases, with 8 bases between. The length of the CDR3 is 13 residues. Germline V CDR1 and CDR2: MNHEY, SVGAGI.

The V call is TRBV12-1, the J call TRBJ2-7; whether TRBD2, the table's D call, matches the DNA was not checked. TRBV12-1 is noted as a pseudogene. The CDR3 spans 15 residues. The CDR3 coding sequence is TGTGCCAGCAGCCGGGACTACCGCCGTGCCTACGAGCAGTACGTC. This translates into CASSRDYRRAYEQYV.

This clone was seen just once. Distinct nucleotide sequences in the sample also encode this CDR3. This chain joins TRBV28 and TRBJ1-5; 10 positions match TRBD1. Unmatched junction bases numbered 4, after V lost 6 bases and J lost 5 bases. Germline CDR1 is MDHEN and CDR2 is SYDVKM. The CDR3 sequence is 14 residues long. The CDR3 here is CASRETGGDQPQHF. The DNA for the CDR3 is TGTGCCAGCAGGGAGACAGGGGGCGATCAGCCCCAGCATTTT.

J is TRBJ2-5 and V is TRBV7-3; TRBD2 matches 12 bases. The CDR3 is made up of 15 amino acids. V was clipped by 5 bases and J by 4 bases; unmatched bases: 5. CDR1 and CDR2 from the germline V gene are SGHTA and FQGTGA. CDR3 sequence reads: CASSQTLAGGETQYF. The CDR3 DNA reads TGTGCCAGCAGCCAGACACTAGCGGGGGGAGAGACCCAGTACTTC.